Sequencing of this T cell receptor beta chain was carried out in a study of molecular identifiers for immune sequencing clone quantification (dated by TCRdb to 2016 to 2018). Regarding the complete study: For a replicate experiment, the RNA from either approximately 20,000 or 98,000 naive CD8 T cells was divided into five aliquots, and four of those aliquots went on to sequencing. CD8 T cells were used in a methods study to benchmark molecular-identifier clustering-based TCR repertoire sequencing (MIDCIRS) and TCR RNA copy counting.

Naive CD8 T cell libraries were made from approximately 20,000 to 1,000,000 sorted cells using 10%, 30% or 50% of purified RNA. Naive CD8 T cells were FACS-sorted as CD8+CD4-CCR7+CD45RA+ on a BD FACSAria II into RLT Plus buffer. To test detection sensitivity, Jurkat RNA equal to approximately 10 TCR copies was added to samples of roughly 17,000-1,100,000 naive CD8 T cells. Enrichment of CD8 T cells was done with RosetteSep CD8+ T Cell Enrichment Cocktail plus Ficoll-Paque, and ACK red cell lysis came afterward. This clonotype was detected many times. The clone's antigen remains unknown. No much larger clone exists at a distance of one base, and base qualities are not known. The investigation overall reported the following: Even against a background of around 950,000 naive CD8 T cells, spiked-in Jurkat TCR RNA amounting to a single cell's worth was reported to be detectable. When barcode sub-clustering was omitted, TCR diversity was inflated by chimeric consensus sequences, with chimeras reaching as high as 47%. Clones above 20 RNA copies held over 99% of molecules in CMV-specific effector cells but under 1% in naive cells. Modeling indicated approximately 2.7 TCR RNA copies recovered per cell, compared with around 10 by digital PCR, which implies a capture efficiency of about 27%. The sizes of highly expanded clones could end up underestimated when identical TCR molecules share a barcode. The naive libraries included spiked-in Jurkat TCR RNA (about nine copies' worth), and this Jurkat TCR RNA is not part of the donor repertoire.

Receptor libraries were prepared by PCR. Sequencer: NextSeq 500. Bulk TCR libraries were made following a previously described method, with the TCR primers given in Table S5. Total RNA was purified with the Qiagen AllPrep DNA/RNA kit. Before analysis, reads from multiple sequencing runs of the same library were pooled. Under the source paper's analysis protocol: Only reads with exact TCR constant sequence were kept, trimmed to 150 nt, and grouped by their 12-nt molecular barcodes. Reads in each barcode group were sub-clustered using a 15% Levenshtein threshold, and a quality-weighted consensus sequence was built for each RNA molecule. Non-functional sequences were removed, as were lower-count sequences one edit away from another. On the basis of fitting two negative binomial distributions, barcode sub-clusters with fewer than 20% of the maximum read count were discarded. TCRdb applied fastp at Q25 and MiXCR to the public reads, then kept only in-frame beta chains. CDR3 protein duplicates are merged, each entry listing the most common genes and DNA. The V and J calls reflect TCRdb's pipeline rather than the authors' work. This sample gives hundreds of thousands of distinct CDR3 sequences in total; about 25% of them show up just once. The top ten hold 0.78% of the sample.

The sequenced sample was naive CD8+ T cells from blood, with Jurkat cell RNA spiked in. In light of the paper, this sample's cell subset or site label describes: FACS-sorted CD8+CD4-CCR7+CD45RA+ naive T cells. The sequence came from a human donor in good health. Some libraries in this study had Jurkat cell RNA spiked in.

The nucleotides are TGTGCCACCAGTGAACCAACAGGGGTAGAGCAGTTCTTC. It translates to CATSEPTGVEQFF. Recombination linked TRBV24-1 to TRBJ2-1; TRBD1 agrees with 7 junctional bases. CDR1 KGHDR and CDR2 SFDVKD were looked up in the germline V gene. The CDR3 runs 13 residues from the cysteine to the phenylalanine. Only CDR3 DNA is held: 39 bases, read in frame from base 1. V lost 4 bases and J lost 10 bases, and the count of bases not matched to a germline gene is 6.